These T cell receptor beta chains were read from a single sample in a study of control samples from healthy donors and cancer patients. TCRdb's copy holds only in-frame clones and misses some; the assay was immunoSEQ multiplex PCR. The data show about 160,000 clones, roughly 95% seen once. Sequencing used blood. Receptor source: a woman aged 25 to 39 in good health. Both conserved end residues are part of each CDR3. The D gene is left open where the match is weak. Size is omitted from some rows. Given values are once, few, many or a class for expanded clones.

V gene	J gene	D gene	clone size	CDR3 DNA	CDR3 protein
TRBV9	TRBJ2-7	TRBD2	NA	TGTGCCAGCAGCGAGGGGACTAGTATCTTCCACGAGCAGTACTTC	CASSEGTSIFHEQYF
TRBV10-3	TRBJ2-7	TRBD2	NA	TGTGCCATCAGTGAGCTCGGACTAGCGGGCTCCTACGAGCAGTACTTC	CAISELGLAGSYEQYF
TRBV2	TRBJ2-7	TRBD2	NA	TGTGCCAGCAGAGCAAGGACTAGCGGGGGCCCCTACGAGCAGTACTTC	CASRARTSGGPYEQYF
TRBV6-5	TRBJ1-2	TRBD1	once	TGTGCCAGCAGTTACTCCGGGACAGGGATCCCCTATGGCTACACCTTC	CASSYSGTGIPYGYTF
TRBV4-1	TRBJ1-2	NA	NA	TGCGCCAGCAGCCAAGGAAGGCCGTTGGACCCCGCTAACTATGGCTACACCTTC	CASSQGRPLDPANYGYTF
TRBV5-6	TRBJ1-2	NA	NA	TGTGCCAGCAGCTTTAGGCAGACCTCTAACTATGGCTACACCTTC	CASSFRQTSNYGYTF
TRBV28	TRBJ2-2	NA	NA	TGTGCCAGCAGTCCGATCGGACGTTTGAACACCGGGGAGCTGTTTTTT	CASSPIGRLNTGELFF
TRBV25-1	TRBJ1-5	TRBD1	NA	TGTGCCAGCCGTCAGGGGACAGGGCAGCCCCAGCATTTT	CASRQGTGQPQHF
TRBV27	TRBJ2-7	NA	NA	TGTGCCAGCAGTTTAGGTGGGACTTTATCCCTCTACGAGCAGTACTTC	CASSLGGTLSLYEQYF
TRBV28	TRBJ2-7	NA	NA	TGTGCCAGCAGTTTAGGTAGGGGAGACGAGCAGTACTTC	CASSLGRGDEQYF
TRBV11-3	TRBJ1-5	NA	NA	TGTGCCACCCCCGGGCCTAGCAATCAGCCCCAGCATTTT	CATPGPSNQPQHF
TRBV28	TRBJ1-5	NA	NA	TGTGCCAGCAGTTTAACAGACTATAGCAATCAGCCCCAGCATTTT	CASSLTDYSNQPQHF
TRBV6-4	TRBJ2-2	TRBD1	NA	TGTGCCAGCAGCAGGGACAGCCGGAACACCGGGGAGCTGTTTTTT	CASSRDSRNTGELFF
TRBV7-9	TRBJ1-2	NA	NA	TGTGCCAGCAGCCCTGACAGAGGCGCCTACACCTTC	CASSPDRGAYTF
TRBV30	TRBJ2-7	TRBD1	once	TGTGCCTGGAGTCCTAGGACAGGGGGCGGGTACGAGCAGTACTTC	CAWSPRTGGGYEQYF
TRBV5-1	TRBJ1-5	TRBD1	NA	TGCGCCAGCAGCTTACAGGGGTTCGGGGACCAGCCCCAGCATTTT	CASSLQGFGDQPQHF
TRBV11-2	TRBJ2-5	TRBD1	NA	TGTGCCAGCAGCCGGGGACAGCAAGAGACCCAGTACTTC	CASSRGQQETQYF
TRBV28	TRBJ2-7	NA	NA	TGTGCCAGCAGGGGGGGGAACAGGGCCCACTACGAGCAGTACTTC	CASRGGNRAHYEQYF
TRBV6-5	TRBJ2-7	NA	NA	TGTGCCAGCAGGAATTCCTACGAGCAGTACTTC	CASRNSYEQYF
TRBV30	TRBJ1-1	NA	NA	TGTGCCTGGAGTGGGGGGGTTGCCACTGAAGCTTTCTTT	CAWSGGVATEAFF
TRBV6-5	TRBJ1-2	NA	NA	TGTGCCAGCAGTTACGAAGGAGCCTATGGCTACACCTTC	CASSYEGAYGYTF
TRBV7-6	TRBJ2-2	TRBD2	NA	TGTGCCAGCAGCTTAGCGACCCTACAAATAGCGGGAGGGGACACCGGGGAGCTGTTTTTT	CASSLATLQIAGGDTGELFF
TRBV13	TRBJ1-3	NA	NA	TGTGCCAGCAGCCCAGGGACACTTTCTGGAAACACCATATATTTT	CASSPGTLSGNTIYF
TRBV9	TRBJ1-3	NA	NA	TGTGCCAGCAGCGCACACTTCTCTGGAAACACCATATATTTT	CASSAHFSGNTIYF
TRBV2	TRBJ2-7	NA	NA	TGTGCCAGCAGTGGGGCCCTGAGAAACGAGCAGTACTTC	CASSGALRNEQYF
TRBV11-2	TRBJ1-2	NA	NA	TGTGCCAGCAGCTTAGTAACGGAAGATGGCTACACCTTC	CASSLVTEDGYTF
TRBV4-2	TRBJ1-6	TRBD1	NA	TGTGCCAGCAGCCAAGATGCGCTCGACAGGGCAGGTAGTAATTCACCCCTCCACTTT	CASSQDALDRAGSNSPLHF
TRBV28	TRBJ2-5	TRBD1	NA	TGTGCCAGCAGGCCGAGGACAGGGATGGAGACCCAGTACTTC	CASRPRTGMETQYF
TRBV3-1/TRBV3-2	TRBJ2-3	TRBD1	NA	TGTGCCAGCAGCCATTGGGGACAGACCTCAGATACGCAGTATTTT	CASSHWGQTSDTQYF
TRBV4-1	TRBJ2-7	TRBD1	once	TGCGCCAGCAGCCAAGATACGGGACAGAGAATCTACGAGCAGTACTTC	CASSQDTGQRIYEQYF
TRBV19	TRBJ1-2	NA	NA	TGTGCCAGTAGACACACAGGGTCGGACGGCTACACCTTC	CASRHTGSDGYTF
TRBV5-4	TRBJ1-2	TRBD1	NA	TGTGCCAGCAGCCCCAAGGTGACAGGGACCTATGGCTACACCTTC	CASSPKVTGTYGYTF
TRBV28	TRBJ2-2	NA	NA	TGTGCCAGCAGTCCCGAGACTTACACCGGGGAGCTGTTTTTT	CASSPETYTGELFF
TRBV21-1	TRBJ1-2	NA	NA	TGTGCCAGCACCCATCCGTATGGCTACACCTTC	CASTHPYGYTF
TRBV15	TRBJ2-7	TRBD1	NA	TGTGCCACCAGCAGGTGGAGTGGACAGGATAAACGCGAGCAGTACTTC	CATSRWSGQDKREQYF
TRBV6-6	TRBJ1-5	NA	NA	TGTGCCAGCAGTTACTCTCGACAGAGCAATCAGCCCCAGCATTTT	CASSYSRQSNQPQHF
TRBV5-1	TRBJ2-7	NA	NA	TGCGCCAGCAGCTTGGGAGGGGGATACGAGCAGTACTTC	CASSLGGGYEQYF
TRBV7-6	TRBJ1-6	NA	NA	TGTGCCAGCAGCTTAGGGGCAGGTACTTCACCCCTCCACTTT	CASSLGAGTSPLHF
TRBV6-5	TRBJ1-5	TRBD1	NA	TGTGCCAGCAGCCGAACGACAGGGTTTAATCAGCCCCAGCATTTT	CASSRTTGFNQPQHF
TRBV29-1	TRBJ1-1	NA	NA	TGCAGCACCCTTCGGAACAGGGCGGTGGGAACTGAAGCTTTCTTT	CSTLRNRAVGTEAFF
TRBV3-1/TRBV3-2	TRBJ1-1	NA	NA	TGTGCCAGCAGCCAAGCGACAGGAAAAGCTTTCTTT	CASSQATGKAFF
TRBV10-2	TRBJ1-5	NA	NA	TGCGCCAGCAGTGAGTCGGGGGGGCGGTATCAGCCCCAGCATTTT	CASSESGGRYQPQHF
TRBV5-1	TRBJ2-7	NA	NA	TGCGCCAGCAGCCCTGGCCAGGCCAGCTCCTACGAGCAGTACTTC	CASSPGQASSYEQYF
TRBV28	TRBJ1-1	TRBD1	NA	TGTGCCAGCAGTTTTACAGGGGAAGACACTGAAGCTTTCTTT	CASSFTGEDTEAFF
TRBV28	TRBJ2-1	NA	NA	TGTGCCAGCAGTTCCGCAGGCCTCTATGAGCAGTTCTTC	CASSSAGLYEQFF
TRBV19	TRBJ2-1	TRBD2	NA	TGTGCCAGTAGTATTTCGCCTAGCGGGGCGAATGAGCAGTTCTTC	CASSISPSGANEQFF
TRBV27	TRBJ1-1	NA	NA	TGTGCCAGCAGTTTACGGGCGGTGAACACTGAAGCTTTCTTT	CASSLRAVNTEAFF
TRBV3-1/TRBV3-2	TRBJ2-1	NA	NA	TGTGCCAGCAGCCAAGAGGGGGGCCGCTACAATGAGCAGTTCTTC	CASSQEGGRYNEQFF